This note documents a single T cell receptor (beta chain) sequence. What antigen it recognizes has not been identified. Per-base qualities were not stored, and no clone one base away is much larger. Trimmed from V: 5 bases; trimmed from J: 3 bases; junction bases lacking a gene match: 10. CDR1 and CDR2, per the germline V gene, are MDHEN and SYDVKM. There are 16 amino acids in the CDR3, from cysteine to phenylalanine inclusive. CDR3 DNA is the only sequence kept; it has 48 bases, read in frame from the first base. In Seattle, one collaborating source enrolled patients while the infection was active and tracked those patients longitudinally over the course of disease. Whole blood was collected in K2EDTA tubes by collaborating institutions according to the institutions' own protocols. For TCRbeta analysis, collaborators shipped samples as frozen whole blood, isolated PBMCs, or DNA extracted from either of those sample types.

The sample comes from a study of blood T cell repertoires in COVID-19 (dated by TCRdb to 2019 to 2021). Background on the whole study: Samples from collaborators originated in the United States, Italy and Spain and spanned both the acute and convalescent phases of COVID-19. The samples were drawn from the first 160 participants of the ongoing ImmuneRACE study and from under 1,500 subjects provided by 6 global collaborators. A de-identified subject ID, COVID-19 status, age in years and sex were almost always included in the sample metadata. The repertoires were made available in a free public database intended to serve as a resource for research on the immune response to SARS-CoV-2. Deeply sampled blood TCRbeta repertoires from subjects exposed to, actively infected with, or recovered from COVID-19 were included in the dataset. HLA class I and class II types, where available, came from metadata supplied by the sample provider rather than from assay-based typing. The material from the prospective study consisted of cDNA or gDNA derived from T cells, B-cell-depleted T cells, or PBMCs. Overall results and qualifications from the work: The amount of clinical and demographic metadata varied by source and participant and was provided uncurated.

TCRbeta CDR3 regions were amplified from genomic DNA using the immunoSEQ Assay, a bias-controlled multiplex PCR. On the authors' methods: Within the assay, amplification of reference gene primers was used to estimate how many nucleated cells each sample contained. To quantify the absolute abundance of each unique TCRbeta CDR3 rearrangement, sequence reads were collapsed and filtered. For each sample, productive Simpson clonality was calculated as the square root of Simpson's diversity index over productive rearrangements. Entries here come from immuneACCESS through TCRdb and include only in-frame sequences with V and J called. Some clones fail to appear in such tables; in the studies checked, an unresolved V gene covers under half of the shortfall, and the cause of the remainder is unknown. The V and J calls and the clone size are those of that table, but D and trimming were determined from the DNA. This sample is represented by over 250,000 clones; more than 85% of them were singletons. Of the sample, 2% to 2.5% falls within the top ten clones.

The chain joins TRBV28 to TRBJ2-5; 9 central bases correspond to TRBD1. This sequence originates from a woman in her thirties with COVID-19, enrolled during active disease. Sequenced: peripheral blood. The CDR3 corresponds to CASSPIPGTGKETQYF. The DNA sequence is as follows: TGTGCCAGCAGTCCTATCCCCGGGACAGGGAAAGAGACCCAGTACTTC.